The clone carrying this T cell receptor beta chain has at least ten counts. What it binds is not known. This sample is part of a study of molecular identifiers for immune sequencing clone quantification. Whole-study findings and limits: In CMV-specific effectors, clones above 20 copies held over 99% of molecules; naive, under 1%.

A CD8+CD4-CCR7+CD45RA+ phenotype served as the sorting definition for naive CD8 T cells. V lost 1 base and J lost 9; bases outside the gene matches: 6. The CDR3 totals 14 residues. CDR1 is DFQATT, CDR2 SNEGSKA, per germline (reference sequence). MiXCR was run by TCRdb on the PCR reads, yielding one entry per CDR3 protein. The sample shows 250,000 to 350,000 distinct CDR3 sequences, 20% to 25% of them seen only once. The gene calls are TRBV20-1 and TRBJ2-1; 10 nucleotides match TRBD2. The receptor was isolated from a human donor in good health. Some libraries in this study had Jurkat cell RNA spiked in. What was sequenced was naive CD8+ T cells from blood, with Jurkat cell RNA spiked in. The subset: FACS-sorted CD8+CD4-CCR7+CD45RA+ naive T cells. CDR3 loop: CSARALAGVSEQFF. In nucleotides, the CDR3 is TGCAGTGCTAGAGCGCTAGCGGGAGTTAGTGAGCAGTTCTTC.